This T cell receptor beta chain comes out of a study of early T cells in non-severe SARS-CoV-2 infection. Study in general: The authors sequenced bulk RNA from unsorted whole blood, leaving chains unpaired.

MiXCR, applied by TCRdb to the 5' RACE reads, yields one record per CDR3 protein. The repertoire consists of about 19,000 distinct CDR3 sequences, with over 4% occurring once and the leading ten covering 7% to 8.5%. V dropped 9 bases and J dropped 6 bases, with 9 bases sitting between them. This CDR3 contains 11 residues. From germline, CDR1 is SNHLY and CDR2 FYNNEI. This clonotype occurred a few times. This clonotype originated in an adult who was a healthcare worker with PCR-confirmed SARS-CoV-2 infection or an uninfected control (not recorded which). Sample: whole blood. V usage is TRBV2 and J usage is TRBJ2-1; either TRBD1 or TRBD2 may fit D (6 bases each). CDR3 nucleotide sequence: TGTGCCAGAGGGGGACTCAATGAGCAGTTCTTC. Translated, it gives CARGGLNEQFF.